The source of this T cell receptor beta chain is a study of T cells in Graves' hyperthyroidism and ophthalmopathy. Study conclusions and caveats: In validation, the model predicted ophthalmopathy. These predictions came a median roughly seven months before onset.

This clonotype has more than one count but fewer than ten. Its antigen remains unknown. Orbital computed tomography, thyroid ultrasound, serum thyroxine and TRAb, and clinical symptoms together informed the diagnoses. The source material, RNA transcripts, was used to amplify TCR beta CDR3 regions. The HTBI primer set was used in a first-round RT-PCR of the TCR CDR3. A single record per CDR3 protein comes from TCRdb applying MiXCR to the multiplex PCR reads. The data hold around 540,000 distinct CDR3 sequences, with 15% to 20% observed a single time. V was cut by 3 bases and J by 6 bases, with 15 bases left in between. The CDR3 has 14 amino acids. Per the germline V gene, CDR1 is SEHNR and CDR2 is FQNEAQ (reference sequence).

The sample comprised blood. This receptor was obtained from a woman aged 25 to 39 with Graves' ophthalmopathy. The chain joins TRBV7-9 to TRBJ2-7, with D unresolved. CDR3 loop: CASSFSAGLGEQYF. The CDR3 DNA reads TGTGCCAGCAGCTTTTCTGCCGGGCTGGGCGAGCAGTACTTC.